This TCR beta chain originates from a study of molecular identifiers for immune sequencing clone quantification. General observations from the study: Clones carrying above 20 RNA copies accounted for over 97% of effector molecules, under 1% in naive cells.

On this clonotype itself: The antigen remains unidentified.

For bulk TCR libraries, previously described methods and listed TCR primers were used. TCRdb passed the PCR reads through MiXCR, listing each CDR3 protein once. Of nearly 650,000 distinct CDR3 sequences listed, less than 30% were seen once; the top ten hold about 0.8%. RNA fractions of 10%, 30% or 50% and 20,000 to 1,000,000 sorted cells were the source of naive CD8 libraries. The clonotype was recovered from a human donor in good health. Some libraries in this study had Jurkat cell RNA spiked in. Input material: naive CD8+ T cells from blood, with Jurkat cell RNA spiked in. The subset here: FACS-sorted CD8+CD4-CCR7+CD45RA+ naive T cells.

In DNA form, the CDR3 reads TGTGCCAGCAGTTCGGCGCAGTTCCAAGAGACCCAGTACTTC. Its translation is CASSSAQFQETQYF. The chain couples TRBV12-3 or TRBV12-4 to TRBJ2-5; D is undetermined. Trimming shortened V by 4 bases and J by 1 base, and 10 bases separated the two germline ends. The CDR3 length is 14 residues.